These 15 T cell receptor beta chains share one sample of origin, sequenced in a study of technical replicates of blood from several donors. The table came from immunoSEQ multiplex PCR; TCRdb's copy has only in-frame clones and leaves some out. The profile shows roughly 45,000 clones, roughly 90% of them singletons. The sample taken for sequencing was PBMCs. Receptor source: a human donor in good health. Some clones in this sample may be carry-over from other donors' samples.

The chain couples TRBV5-1 to TRBJ2-7, with TRBD1 identical over 12 bases. Looked up from germline, CDR1 is SGHRS and CDR2 is YFSETQ. This CDR3 region has 15 residues. Trimming took 4 bases from V and 4 from J; bases not matched to a gene: 6. Here the CDR3 reads CASSAGTGGLYEQYF. The CDR3 nucleotides are TGCGCCAGCAGCGCGGGGACAGGGGGCTTATACGAGCAGTACTTC.

The chain is built from TRBV27 and TRBJ2-7; 9 nucleotides match TRBD1. Trimming removed 3 bases from V and 4 bases from J; junction bases left unmatched: 1. Germline values: CDR1 MNHEY, CDR2 SMNVEV (reference sequence). The CDR3 totals 13 residues. CDR3 amino acids: CASSLGTGYEQYF. The CDR3 DNA reads as TGTGCCAGCAGTTTGGGGACAGGGTACGAGCAGTACTTC.

The chain recombines TRBV29-1 with TRBJ1-1; TRBD1 might be the D (6 bases). The V and J ends lost 7 bases and 1 base respectively, with 10 bases between them. Germline V gene sequence: CDR1 SQVTM, CDR2 ANQGSEA. This CDR3 comprises 12 residues. The CDR3 DNA is TGCAGCGCTACACAGGGGAACACTGAAGCTTTCTTT. Encoded protein: CSATQGNTEAFF. The whole variable domain, filled in from reference TRBV29-1 and TRBJ1-1, reads SAVISQKPSRDICQRGTSLTIQCQVDSQVTMMFWYRQQPGQSLTLIATANQGSEATYESGFVIDKFPISRPNLTFSTLTVSNMSPEDSSIYLCSATQGNTEAFFGQGTRLTVV.

The chain employs TRBV7-6 and TRBJ2-2; TRBD2 is a possible D gene (6 bases). The CDR3 is 16 residues long. Trimming cost V 5 bases and J 4 bases, with 17 bases left between them. The germline V gene encodes CDR1 SGHVS and CDR2 FNYEAQ. The CDR3 sequence is CASSPSGRGITGELFF. CDR3 bases: TGTGCCAGCAGCCCCTCTGGGCGGGGTATCACCGGGGAGCTGTTTTTT.

V usage is TRBV4-1 and J usage is TRBJ1-6; tentative D call: TRBD1 (6 bases). Germline CDR1 MGHRA, CDR2 YSYEKL. V lost 1 base, J lost 7 bases, and 11 bases lay in between. This CDR3 spans 15 amino acids. The CDR3 protein is CASSQANTGNSPLHF. The CDR3 DNA reads as TGCGCCAGCAGCCAAGCGAATACAGGGAATTCACCCCTCCACTTT.

In DNA, the CDR3 is TGTGCCAGCAGCCTCGACAGGGGTTGGGTGACACCCCTCCACTTT. This gives the protein CASSLDRGWVTPLHF. The genes are TRBV25-1 and TRBJ1-6, with TRBD1 identical over 8 bases. The trim removed 6 bases at V and 11 bases at J, leaving 12 bases unmatched. Germline V gene data show CDR1 as MGHDK and CDR2 as SYGVNS. The CDR3 loop spans 15 amino acids.

The rearrangement uses TRBV15 and TRBJ2-1; 7 positions match TRBD2. From germline, CDR1 is LNHNV and CDR2 YYDKDF (reference sequence). V gave up 6 bases and J gave up 7 bases; unmatched junction bases: 9. The CDR3 is made up of 14 amino acids. The chain's CDR3 is CATSGGRGGNEQFF. For the CDR3, the DNA is TGTGCCACCAGTGGCGGGAGAGGAGGGAATGAGCAGTTCTTC.

The chain links TRBV7-9 to TRBJ2-7, with 8 bases aligning to TRBD2. CDR1 and CDR2 from the germline V gene are SEHNR and FQNEAQ (reference sequence). V lost 5 bases to trimming and J lost 6 bases; unmatched junction nucleotides: 15. The CDR3 sequence is 16 residues long. DNA for the CDR3: TGTGCCAGCAGCCCCGCCGGCGCTAGCGGGCACAGCGAGCAGTACTTC. Its protein product is CASSPAGASGHSEQYF.

This chain joins TRBV4-3 and TRBJ2-1; D not resolved. CDR1 and CDR2 (germline): LGHNA, YSLEER. Trimming pared 0 bases from V and 3 bases from J, leaving 6 bases between. The CDR3 is 14 amino acids. The CDR3 sequence: CASSQESGYNEQFF. CDR3 sequence (DNA): TGCGCCAGCAGCCAAGAATCGGGCTACAATGAGCAGTTCTTC.

The rearrangement joins TRBV5-1 to TRBJ2-3; D is unresolved. V was pared by 0 bases and J by 3 bases, with 5 bases between. Germline V gives CDR1 SGHRS, CDR2 YFSETQ. The CDR3 has 13 residues. This CDR3 is CASSLVVTDTQYF. CDR3 coding DNA: TGCGCCAGCAGCTTGGTCGTAACAGATACGCAGTATTTT. Variable domain in full (rest from reference TRBV5-1 and TRBJ2-3): KAGVTQTPRYLIKTRGQQVTLSCSPISGHRSVSWYQQTPGQGLQFLFEYFSETQRNKGNFPGRFSGRQFSNSRSEMNVSTLELGDSALYLCASSLVVTDTQYFGPGTRLTVL.

This clone was counted between two and nine times. The J gene is TRBJ2-5, the V gene TRBV6-1, with 8 nucleotides matching TRBD1. The junction had 10 bases not matched to a gene; V was cut back by 6 bases and J by 4 bases. CDR3 size: 15 residues. Germline V CDR1 and CDR2: MNHNS, SASEGT. CDR3 DNA sequence: TGTGCCAGCAGCTCAGGACGGGGGACAGGAGAGACCCAGTACTTC. Residues: CASSSGRGTGETQYF.

The chain carries TRBV21-1 and TRBJ2-7; the table's D call, TRBD1, has no DNA check behind it. TRBV21-1 is shown as a pseudogene. This CDR3 region has 18 residues. CDR3 protein: CASSPRTGAVWYSYEQYF. The CDR3 nucleotides are TGTGCCAGCAGTCCTAGGACAGGGGCTGTTTGGTACTCCTACGAGCAGTACTTC.

The rearrangement links TRBV7-8 to TRBJ2-7; possibly TRBD2 for D (6 bases). CDR3 length: 16 amino acids. V lost 1 base, J lost 0 bases, and 13 bases lay in between. The germline V gene encodes CDR1 SGHVS and CDR2 FQNEAQ. CDR3 nucleotides: TGTGCCAGCAGCTTAGGAGGGTGGCGGGACTCCTACGAGCAGTACTTC. This codes for CASSLGGWRDSYEQYF.

The V gene is TRBV27, the J gene TRBJ2-7; D not resolved. Germline V lookup: CDR1 MNHEY, CDR2 SMNVEV (reference sequence). The CDR3 sequence is 11 residues long. V lost 4 bases and J lost 4, with 5 bases in between. CDR3 in amino acids: CASSSPYEQYF. The DNA for the CDR3 is TGTGCCAGCAGTTCCCCTTACGAGCAGTACTTC.

The J gene is TRBJ1-6, the V gene TRBV5-1; D possibly corresponds to TRBD1 (5 bases). Germline V gene data show CDR1 as SGHRS and CDR2 as YFSETQ. The ends were cut back, 4 bases at V and 10 bases at J, with 12 bases in the middle. The CDR3 runs 13 residues. The CDR3 reads CASSSTGDSPLHF. As DNA, the CDR3 is TGCGCCAGCAGCAGCACGGGGGACTCACCCCTCCACTTT.